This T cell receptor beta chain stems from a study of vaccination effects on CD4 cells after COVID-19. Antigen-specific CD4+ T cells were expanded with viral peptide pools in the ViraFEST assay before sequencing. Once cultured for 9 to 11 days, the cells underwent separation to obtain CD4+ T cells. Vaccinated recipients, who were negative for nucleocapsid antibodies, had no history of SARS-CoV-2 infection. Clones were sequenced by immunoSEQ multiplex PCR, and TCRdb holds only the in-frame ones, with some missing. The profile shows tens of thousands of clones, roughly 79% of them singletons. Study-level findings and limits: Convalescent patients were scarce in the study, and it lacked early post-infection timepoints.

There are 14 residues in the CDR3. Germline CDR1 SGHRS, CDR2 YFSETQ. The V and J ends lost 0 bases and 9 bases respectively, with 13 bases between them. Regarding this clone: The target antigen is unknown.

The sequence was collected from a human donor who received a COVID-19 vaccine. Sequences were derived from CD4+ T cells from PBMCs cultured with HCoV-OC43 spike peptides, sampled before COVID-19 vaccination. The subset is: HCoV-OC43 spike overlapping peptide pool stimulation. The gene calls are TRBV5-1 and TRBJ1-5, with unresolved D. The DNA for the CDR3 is TGCGCCAGCAGCTTGGTCGGAGGGAACTGGCCCCAGCATTTT. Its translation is CASSLVGGNWPQHF.